These 20 T cell receptor beta chains share one sample of origin, sequenced in a study of shared clonotypes between healthy human individuals. Method: immunoSEQ multiplex PCR; TCRdb's copy keeps in-frame clones and lacks some. Of about 2 million clones listed, roughly 96% are singletons. Sequencing was carried out using naive CD4+ T cells sorted from blood. Subset noted: CD45RA+ positively selected. Receptors were obtained from a man aged 18-30 years in good health.

This clone is a singleton in its sample. This rearrangement joins TRBV10-3 to TRBJ2-6; maybe TRBD1 (6 bases). Trimming cost V 8 bases and J 0 bases, with 17 bases left between them. The CDR3 contains 17 residues. Germline loops: CDR1 ENHRY, CDR2 SYGVKD. CDR3 region: CAIGAGAPSSGANVLTF. The CDR3 nucleotides are TGTGCCATCGGGGCAGGGGCACCCTCCTCTGGGGCCAACGTCCTGACTTTC.

The V and J genes are TRBV5-1 and TRBJ2-5; D is possibly TRBD1 (6 bases). Trimming removed 2 bases at V and 3 bases at J, with 11 bases between. The germline V gene has CDR1 SGHRS and CDR2 YFSETQ. The CDR3 is made up of 14 amino acids. The CDR3 DNA reads as TGCGCCAGCAGCTTTCTGGGGGCGGAAGAGACCCAGTACTTC. This gives the protein CASSFLGAEETQYF.

V usage is TRBV6-1 and J usage is TRBJ1-1; D call uncertain. The CDR3 is 11 amino acids. Looked up from germline, CDR1 is MNHNS and CDR2 is SASEGT. With 5 bases removed from V and 5 bases from J, the gap between germline ends came to 6 bases. CDR3 sequence (DNA): TGTGCCAGCAGTCCTAGGACTGAAGCTTTCTTT. It is translated as CASSPRTEAFF.

The chain is built from TRBV29-1 and TRBJ2-3; TRBD2 aligns across 11 bases. CDR1 is SQVTM and CDR2 is ANQGSEA in the germline V gene. The V gene end was trimmed by 6 bases and the J gene end by 1 base; junction bases not matched to a gene: 3. The CDR3 length is 14 residues. This chain's CDR3 is CSVATSGGTDTQYF. The DNA for the CDR3 is TGCAGCGTCGCGACTAGCGGGGGCACAGATACGCAGTATTTT.

The CDR3 reads CASREQGAKNSPLHF. The CDR3 DNA sequence: TGTGCCAGCAGAGAGCAGGGGGCGAAAAATTCACCCCTCCACTTT. This chain connects TRBV6-5 to TRBJ1-6, with 8 bases fitting TRBD1. CDR1 MNHEY and CDR2 SVGAGI come from the germline V gene. The CDR3 runs 15 residues. J gave up 7 bases and V 6 bases, and 8 bases lay outside the gene matches.

The CDR3 spells CASNPSTLGEQFF. In DNA form, the CDR3 reads TGTGCCAGCAACCCCTCCACCTTGGGTGAGCAGTTCTTC. This sequence joins TRBV6-6 and TRBJ2-1; no definite D call. In germline, CDR1 is MNHNY, CDR2 SVGAGI (reference sequence). Trimming stripped 7 bases from V and 9 bases from J, with 16 bases between. The CDR3 has 13 residues.

This chain uses TRBV7-2 with TRBJ2-3; D is unresolved. The CDR3 is made up of 13 amino acids. V was clipped by 5 bases and J by 0 bases, with 6 bases between them. Germline V gene sequence: CDR1 SGHTA, CDR2 FQGNSA. The CDR3 loop reads CASSHPSTDTQYF. CDR3 nucleotides: TGTGCCAGCAGCCACCCCAGCACAGATACGCAGTATTTT. The full variable domain, completed using reference TRBV7-2 and TRBJ2-3, is GAGVSQSPSNKVTEKGKDVELRCDPISGHTALYWYRQSLGQGLEFLIYFQGNSAPDKSGLPSDRFSAERTGGSVSTLTIQRTQQEDSAVYLCASSHPSTDTQYFGPGTRLTVL.

The count of this clone is one. This chain connects TRBV5-6 to TRBJ1-1; D gene ambiguous. From germline, CDR1 is SGHDT and CDR2 YYEEEE. Trimming left V 6 bases short and J 1 base short, with 10 bases between. CDR3 length: 13 amino acids. The CDR3 loop is CASKEQPNTEAFF. DNA for the CDR3: TGTGCCAGCAAGGAGCAACCGAACACTGAAGCTTTCTTT.

The chain combines TRBV12-5 with TRBJ1-2, with TRBD1 matching over 10 bases. Germline V gene sequence: CDR1 LGHNT, CDR2 FRNRAP. The junction had 8 bases not matched to a gene; V was cut back by 5 bases and J by 8 bases. The CDR3 extends over 14 amino acids. The CDR3 region is CASGPGQGIRGYTF. CDR3 DNA: TGTGCTAGTGGTCCGGGACAGGGGATTAGGGGCTACACCTTC.

This sequence joins TRBV2 and TRBJ1-1; TRBD1 matches 7 bases. The CDR3 consists of 14 residues. Per germline, CDR1 SNHLY and CDR2 FYNNEI. Trimming cost V 5 bases and J 4 bases; bases outside gene matches: 7. CDR3 DNA sequence: TGTGCCAGCAGTCGTACAGGGGCTATCACTGAAGCTTTCTTT. Amino acids: CASSRTGAITEAFF.

In this sample, this clone turned up once. The gene calls are TRBV29-1 and TRBJ1-1; the D gene is possibly TRBD1 (5 bases). This CDR3 has 11 residues. The ends were cut back, 2 bases at V and 6 bases at J, with 7 bases in the middle. The germline V gene has CDR1 SQVTM and CDR2 ANQGSEA. CDR3 sequence (DNA): TGCAGCGTTGAACTCAGGGCTGAAGCTTTCTTT. It specifies CSVELRAEAFF.

The CDR3 spells CATQGGDSGANVLTF. CDR3 in DNA: TGTGCCACCCAAGGGGGGGACTCTGGGGCCAACGTCCTGACTTTC. This sequence joins TRBV28 and TRBJ2-6; TRBD2 is a possible D gene (7 bases). The V end lost 10 bases, the J end lost 0 bases, and 13 bases lay between the germline ends. The CDR3 runs 15 residues. Germline V gives CDR1 MDHEN, CDR2 SYDVKM.

The chain links TRBV5-1 to TRBJ2-7, with TRBD2 matching over 7 bases. The germline V gene has CDR1 SGHRS and CDR2 YFSETQ. The CDR3 runs to 17 residues. V lost 0 bases, J lost 5 bases, and 14 bases stayed unmatched. CDR3 sequence: CASSLGLGAAGRDEQYF. CDR3 in DNA: TGCGCCAGCAGCTTGGGGTTAGGTGCCGCAGGGAGGGACGAGCAGTACTTC.

This sequence joins TRBV15 and TRBJ1-5; D remains ambiguous. V lost 0 bases and J lost 2, with 8 bases in between. CDR3 length: 15 amino acids. CDR1 is LNHNV and CDR2 is YYDKDF in the germline V gene (reference sequence). The CDR3, as DNA: TGTGCCACCAGCAGAGATTGGCAGGGCAATCAGCCCCAGCATTTT. This translates into CATSRDWQGNQPQHF.

V and J are TRBV19 and TRBJ2-5; D not certain. The germline gives CDR1 LNHDA, CDR2 SQIVND (reference sequence). This CDR3 is built from 14 residues. Trimming removed 4 bases at V and 2 bases at J, with 11 bases between. For the CDR3, the DNA is TGTGCCAGTAGTACAACGACTCTACAAGAGACCCAGTACTTC. Translation: CASSTTTLQETQYF.

The chain links TRBV15 to TRBJ2-1; TRBD1 might be the D (5 bases). This CDR3 has 13 amino acids. Germline CDR1 reads LNHNV; CDR2 reads YYDKDF (reference sequence). Trimming cost V 0 bases and J 13 bases, with 13 bases left between them. The DNA for the CDR3 is TGTGCCACCAGCAGAGAATATCGACAGCGTCAGTTCTTC. Protein: CATSREYRQRQFF.

V and J are TRBV6-5 and TRBJ1-5; TRBD1 matches 10 bases. Germline CDR1 MNHEY, CDR2 SVGAGI. V lost 5 bases to trimming and J lost 7 bases; unmatched junction nucleotides: 5. This CDR3 contains 14 residues. The CDR3 reads CASSEGQGGQPQHF. The DNA for the CDR3 is TGTGCCAGCAGTGAAGGACAGGGGGGACAGCCCCAGCATTTT.

This clone was recorded a few times. This chain connects TRBV19 to TRBJ2-1; TRBD2 matches 10 bases. The CDR3 spans 16 residues. CDR1 is LNHDA and CDR2 is SQIVND in the germline V gene (reference sequence). Unmatched junction bases numbered 10, after V lost 4 bases and J lost 7 bases. The CDR3 DNA reads as TGTGCCAGTAGTACCAAAGCGGGAGGGCCTGGGAATGAGCAGTTCTTC. It specifies CASSTKAGGPGNEQFF.

This clone was seen once. This rearrangement joins TRBV5-1 to TRBJ1-3; D is unresolved. Germline CDR1 is SGHRS and CDR2 is YFSETQ. The CDR3 extends over 11 amino acids. Trimming removed 3 bases from V and 7 bases from J, with 5 bases in between. Here the CDR3 reads CASSSENTIYF. The CDR3 nucleotides read TGCGCCAGCAGCTCAGAGAACACCATATATTTT. The entire variable domain, with the rest obtained from reference TRBV5-1 and TRBJ1-3, is as follows: KAGVTQTPRYLIKTRGQQVTLSCSPISGHRSVSWYQQTPGQGLQFLFEYFSETQRNKGNFPGRFSGRQFSNSRSEMNVSTLELGDSALYLCASSSENTIYFGEGSWLTVV.

This clone came up a few times. The sample carries other DNA sequences with the same CDR3. The V and J genes are TRBV30 and TRBJ2-7; D possibly corresponds to TRBD2 (6 bases). The CDR3 loop spans 12 amino acids. The germline V and J ends were trimmed by 2 bases and 3 bases, with 8 bases remaining between them. From germline, CDR1 is GTSNPN and CDR2 SVGIG (reference sequence). CDR3 in amino acids: CAWSPGGYEQYF. In DNA, the CDR3 is TGTGCCTGGAGTCCCGGGGGCTACGAGCAGTACTTC.